Listed here are 9 T cell receptor beta chains from one sample, sequenced in a study of blood T cell repertoires in COVID-19. Generated by immunoSEQ multiplex PCR, the TCRdb table keeps only in-frame clones and is missing some. The sample gives 150,000 to 200,000 clones, 88% of which show up once; under 5% is in the top ten. Sequencing was performed on peripheral blood. These receptors all stem from a human donor in a cohort sampled during active COVID-19.

The chain links TRBV2 to TRBJ2-5; a weak D match, TRBD2 (5 bases). There are 16 residues in the CDR3. The V end lost 1 base, the J end lost 2 bases, and 14 bases lay between the germline ends. The germline V gene has CDR1 SNHLY and CDR2 FYNNEI. CDR3 loop: CASSEGAGNLQETQYF. The CDR3 region has the DNA TGTGCCAGCAGTGAAGGGGCCGGGAACCTACAAGAGACCCAGTACTTC.

The count of this clone is one. This chain uses TRBV27 with TRBJ2-5, with TRBD1 matching over 12 bases. J was trimmed by 4 bases and V by 10 bases; bases with no gene match: 7. Germline CDR1 and CDR2: MNHEY and SMNVEV (reference sequence). The CDR3 contains 14 residues. The CDR3 DNA reads as TGTGCCACGGGACAGGGGGCGACTCGAGAGACCCAGTACTTC. As protein: CATGQGATRETQYF.

The count of this clone is one. The chain has TRBV10-1 and TRBJ1-1, with a possible D match to TRBD1 (5 bases). Germline CDR1 reads WNHNN; CDR2 reads SYGVQD (reference sequence). The V gene lost 2 bases and the J gene lost 0 bases, with 7 bases spanning the gap. The CDR3 is made up of 14 amino acids. The CDR3 DNA is TGCGCCAGCAGTGAGGGACAAATGAACACTGAAGCTTTCTTT. This encodes CASSEGQMNTEAFF.

V is TRBV9 and J is TRBJ1-2, with D perhaps TRBD1 (5 bases). Per the germline V gene, CDR1 is SGDLS and CDR2 is YYNGEE. V lost 3 bases, J lost 7 bases, and 19 bases lay in between. The length of the CDR3 is 15 residues. DNA for the CDR3: TGTGCCAGCAGCGCGGGGGGTCACGGAACAGGTGGCTACACCTTC. Its protein product is CASSAGGHGTGGYTF.

This clone was found once. This rearrangement joins TRBV7-8 to TRBJ2-7, with 10 positions matching TRBD2. The CDR3 covers 17 residues. After removal of 1 base from V and 1 base from J, the junction contained 7 bases not matched to a gene. Germline V lookup: CDR1 SGHVS, CDR2 FQNEAQ. The CDR3 loop reads CASSLGASGGFSYEQYF. For the CDR3, the DNA is TGTGCCAGCAGCTTAGGGGCTAGCGGGGGATTTTCCTACGAGCAGTACTTC.

This chain uses TRBV29-1 with TRBJ2-1; tentatively, D is TRBD2 (5 bases). The CDR3 consists of 13 residues. Germline V gene sequence: CDR1 SQVTM, CDR2 ANQGSEA. The V and J ends lost 7 bases and 1 base respectively, with 11 bases between them. The DNA for the CDR3 is TGCAGCGCCCCTAGCCCGTCCTACAATGAGCAGTTCTTC. Protein: CSAPSPSYNEQFF.

The gene calls are TRBV3-1 (or the pseudogene TRBV3-2) and TRBJ2-1; 9 bases line up with TRBD2. Trimming removed 2 bases from V and 7 bases from J; junction bases left unmatched: 12. CDR3 length: 17 residues. Germline loops: CDR1 LGHDT, CDR2 YNNKEL (reference sequence). CDR3 amino acids: CASSQLPGLADRNEQFF. The CDR3 DNA follows: TGTGCCAGCAGCCAACTCCCGGGACTAGCAGATAGAAATGAGCAGTTCTTC.

This sequence joins TRBV18 and TRBJ2-7, with D possibly matching TRBD1 (5 bases). CDR3 length: 12 amino acids. The germline V gene has CDR1 KGHSH and CDR2 LQKENI. V was clipped by 6 bases and J by 4 bases, with 10 bases between them. The DNA for the CDR3 is TGTGCCAGCTCGCGTACAGGATACGAGCAGTACTTC. Residues: CASSRTGYEQYF.

The chain has TRBV12-2 and TRBJ2-3; the D segment call TRBD2 is taken from the table without a DNA check. TRBV12-2 is designated a pseudogene. There are 18 residues in the CDR3. In DNA, the CDR3 is TGTGCAAGTCGCTTAGCCCGGACTAGCGGGGCTAGCACAGATACGCAGTATTTT. Translation gives CASRLARTSGASTDTQYF.